These 17 T cell receptor beta chains share one sample of origin, sequenced in a study of T cell repertoires in cytomegalovirus infection. Each CDR3 protein gets one entry after TCRdb re-called the reads with MiXCR. The repertoire holds approximately 400,000 distinct CDR3 sequences, with approximately 32% as singletons. The sample comprised PBMCs. Every receptor here comes from a human donor in good health (CMV status not recorded). Some clones in this sample may be carry-over from other donors' samples.

The chain is built from TRBV12-3 or TRBV12-4 and TRBJ2-2; no clear D. The CDR3 covers 12 residues. V lost 6 bases, J lost 10 bases, and 12 bases lay in between. The CDR3 loop reads CASRSTTPELFF. In DNA, the CDR3 is TGTGCCAGCAGGTCAACTACGCCGGAGCTGTTTTTT.

Notes on this clonotype: The junction differs from germline at one of its ends, possibly a read error. The chain joins TRBV2 to TRBJ2-3, with D hard to call. This CDR3 contains 15 residues. CDR1 SNHLY and CDR2 FYNNEI come from the germline V gene. As DNA, the CDR3 is TGTGCCAGCAGTGAAGCCGCTGGGCGCACACATACGCAGTATTTT. It encodes CASSEAAGRTHTQYF.

Only a few counts were recorded for this clonotype. The chain joins TRBV20-1 to TRBJ1-2; D gene unclear. The CDR3 length is 10 residues. The germline CDR1 and CDR2 sequences are DFQATT and SNEGSKA (reference sequence). V lost 6 bases to trimming and J lost 8 bases, with 10 bases between them. The CDR3 loop reads CSAPRNGYTF. The CDR3 bases are TGCAGTGCCCCAAGGAACGGCTACACCTTC.

This chain connects TRBV11-2 to TRBJ2-3; D gene uncertain. This CDR3 has 14 amino acids. V lost 5 bases to trimming and J lost 4 bases, with 13 bases between them. CDR1 SGHAT and CDR2 FQNNGV come from the germline V gene. This CDR3 reads CASSPQAPADTQYF. As DNA, the CDR3 is TGTGCCAGCAGCCCCCAGGCTCCTGCAGATACGCAGTATTTT. Full variable domain (missing parts from reference TRBV11-2 and TRBJ2-3): EAGVAQSPRYKIIEKRQSVAFWCNPISGHATLYWYQQILGQGPKLLIQFQNNGVVDDSQLPKDRFSAERLKGVDSTLKIQPAKLEDSAVYLCASSPQAPADTQYFGPGTRLTVL.

J is TRBJ2-3 and V is TRBV4-1; D unclear. There are 17 residues in the CDR3. Looked up from germline, CDR1 is MGHRA and CDR2 is YSYEKL. Trimming removed 0 bases from V and 4 bases from J, with 17 bases in between. The CDR3 spells CASSQDKSAFVADTQYF. CDR3 DNA: TGCGCCAGCAGCCAAGATAAGTCAGCTTTTGTAGCAGATACGCAGTATTTT.

There are many counts of this clonotype. This rearrangement joins TRBV7-9 to TRBJ1-5, with no clear D. The CDR3 has 16 residues. Germline V gives CDR1 SEHNR, CDR2 FQNEAQ (reference sequence). V dropped 5 bases and J dropped 0 bases, with 14 bases sitting between them. CDR3 DNA: TGTGCCAGCAGCCCGGGCGGGTCTGATAGCAATCAGCCCCAGCATTTT. Amino acids: CASSPGGSDSNQPQHF. The full variable domain, its missing parts supplied by reference TRBV7-9 and TRBJ1-5, is DTGVSQNPRHKITKRGQNVTFRCDPISEHNRLYWYRQTLGQGPEFLTYFQNEAQLEKSRLLSDRFSAERPKGSFSTLEIQRTEQGDSAMYLCASSPGGSDSNQPQHFGDGTRLSIL.

As for this clonotype: Because the CDR3 is missing its conserved closing phenylalanine or tryptophan, this is likely a read error. Here the CDR3 reads CASSLQRGGGYEQYL. The CDR3 coding sequence is TGTGCCAGCAGCTTGCAGCGGGGGGGCGGCTACGAGCAGTACTTA. The rearrangement links TRBV11-2 to TRBJ2-7; 10 bases match TRBD2. Looked up from germline, CDR1 is SGHAT and CDR2 is FQNNGV. Trimming cost V 3 bases and J 3 bases; bases outside gene matches: 5. CDR3 length: 15 amino acids.

The CDR3 spells CASSYSIYEQYF. The CDR3 DNA reads TGTGCCAGCAGTTATTCGATCTACGAGCAGTACTTC. The J gene is TRBJ2-7, the V gene TRBV12-3 or TRBV12-4; D remains unclear. This CDR3 is built from 12 residues. The germline V and J ends were trimmed by 4 bases and 3 bases, with 7 bases remaining between them.

V and J are TRBV6-6 and TRBJ2-2; the match to TRBD1 covers 7 bases. The CDR3 loop spans 14 amino acids. Per germline, CDR1 MNHNY and CDR2 SVGAGI (reference sequence). J was trimmed by 4 bases and V by 6 bases; bases with no gene match: 5. The CDR3 here is CASRQGSGTGELFF. Written as DNA, the CDR3 is TGTGCCAGCAGACAGGGGAGTGGCACCGGGGAGCTGTTTTTT.

As for this clonotype: Just one base apart from a much larger clone, this may be a read error. The chain uses TRBV7-4 and TRBJ2-1, with 11 positions matching TRBD2. The V gene end was trimmed by 5 bases and the J gene end by 6 bases; junction bases not matched to a gene: 6. The CDR3 totals 15 residues. Germline V gives CDR1 SGHVT, CDR2 SQSDAQ. The CDR3 nucleotides are TGTGCCAGCAGCCAGGGACTAGCGGTGAGCAATGAGCAGTTCTTC. Amino acids: CASSQGLAVSNEQFF.

This clonotype has a count of ten or more. V and J are TRBV7-9 and TRBJ1-1; maybe TRBD1 (6 bases). CDR1 is SEHNR, CDR2 FQNEAQ, per germline (reference sequence). The CDR3 is made up of 14 amino acids. Trimming shortened V by 4 bases and J by 1 base, and 10 bases separated the two germline ends. CDR3 nucleotides: TGTGCCAGCAGCTGGGGGACACCGAACACTGAAGCTTTCTTT. Translation: CASSWGTPNTEAFF.

This sequence joins TRBV28 and TRBJ1-2, with 8 bases aligning to TRBD1. Per the germline V gene, CDR1 is MDHEN and CDR2 is SYDVKM. Losses at the gene ends were 6 bases for V and 3 bases for J; bases not matched to a gene: 6. This CDR3 has 14 amino acids. CDR3: CASSQGAADYGYTF. The CDR3 nucleotides are TGTGCCAGCAGCCAGGGGGCGGCGGACTATGGCTACACCTTC.

The J gene is TRBJ2-2, the V gene TRBV6-5; 8 nucleotides align to TRBD2. Germline CDR1 reads MNHEY; CDR2 reads SVGAGI. The CDR3 has 13 residues. With 10 bases clipped from V and 2 bases from J, the junction kept 3 bases outside the gene matches. As DNA, the CDR3 is TGTGCCACCGGGAGGGGAAACACCGGGGAGCTGTTTTTT. It is translated as CATGRGNTGELFF.

The J gene is TRBJ1-1, the V gene TRBV4-3; tentative D call: TRBD1 (5 bases). The CDR3 has 16 amino acids. V lost 0 bases and J lost 5, with 16 bases in between. Germline CDR1 LGHNA, CDR2 YSLEER. CDR3 DNA: TGCGCCAGCAGCCAAGATAAGAGGGGCGTAAAGACTGAAGCTTTCTTT. Its translation: CASSQDKRGVKTEAFF.

This rearrangement joins TRBV28 to TRBJ2-3; 12 nucleotides line up with TRBD2. In germline, CDR1 is MDHEN, CDR2 SYDVKM. J was trimmed by 3 bases and V by 3 bases; bases with no gene match: 13. The CDR3 spans 19 residues. The CDR3, as DNA: TGTGCCAGCAGTTTCCCTCAATCTAGCGGGGGGGCCCTAACAGATACGCAGTATTTT. Protein product: CASSFPQSSGGALTDTQYF.

This chain joins TRBV6-1 and TRBJ1-5, with a weak D call TRBD1 (6 bases). The germline CDR1 and CDR2 sequences are MNHNS and SASEGT. This CDR3 has 16 amino acids. With 5 bases removed from V and 0 bases from J, the gap between germline ends came to 14 bases. The CDR3 here is CASSLTSGDSNQPQHF. The CDR3 nucleotides are TGTGCCAGCAGTCTTACATCAGGGGATAGCAATCAGCCCCAGCATTTT.

There are a few counts of this clonotype. This sequence joins TRBV18 and TRBJ1-2; 7 bases agree with TRBD1. CDR1 and CDR2 from the germline V gene are KGHSH and LQKENI. The CDR3 loop spans 13 amino acids. The V segment lost 3 bases and the J segment 4 bases; nucleotides outside the gene matches: 2. The CDR3 DNA follows: TGTGCCAGCTCACCGAGACAGGGCTATGGCTACACCTTC. Translated, it gives CASSPRQGYGYTF.